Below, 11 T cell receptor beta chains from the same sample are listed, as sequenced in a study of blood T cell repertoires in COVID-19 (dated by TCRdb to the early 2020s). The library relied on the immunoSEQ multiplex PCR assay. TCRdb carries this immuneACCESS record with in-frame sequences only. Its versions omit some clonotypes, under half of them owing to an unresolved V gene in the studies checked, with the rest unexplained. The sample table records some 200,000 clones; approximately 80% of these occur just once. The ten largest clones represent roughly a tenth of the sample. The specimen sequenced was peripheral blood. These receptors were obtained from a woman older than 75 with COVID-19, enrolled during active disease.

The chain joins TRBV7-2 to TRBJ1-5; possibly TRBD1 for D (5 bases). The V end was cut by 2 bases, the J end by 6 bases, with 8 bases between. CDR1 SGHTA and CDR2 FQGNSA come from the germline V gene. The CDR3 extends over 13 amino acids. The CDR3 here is CASSLQGFQPQHF. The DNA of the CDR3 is TGTGCCAGCAGCTTACAGGGTTTTCAGCCCCAGCATTTT.

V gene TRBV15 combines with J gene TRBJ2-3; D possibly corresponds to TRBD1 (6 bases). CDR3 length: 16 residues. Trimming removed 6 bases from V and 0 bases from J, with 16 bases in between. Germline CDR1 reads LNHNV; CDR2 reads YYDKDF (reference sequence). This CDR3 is CATSRQVGSSTDTQYF. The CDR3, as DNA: TGTGCCACCAGTAGACAGGTTGGCAGTAGCACAGATACGCAGTATTTT.

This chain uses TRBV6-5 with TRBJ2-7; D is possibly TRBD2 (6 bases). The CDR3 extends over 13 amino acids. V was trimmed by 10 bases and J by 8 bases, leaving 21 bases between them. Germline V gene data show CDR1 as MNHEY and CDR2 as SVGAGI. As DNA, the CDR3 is TGTGCCACCAGAGCTAGCGACCCTACGAAGCAGTACTTC. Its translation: CATRASDPTKQYF.

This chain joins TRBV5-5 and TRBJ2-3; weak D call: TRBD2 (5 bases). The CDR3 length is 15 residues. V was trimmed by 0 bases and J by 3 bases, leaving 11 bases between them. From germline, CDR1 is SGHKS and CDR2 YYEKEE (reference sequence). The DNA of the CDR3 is TGTGCCAGCAGCTTGGGAGGGATCCGAACAGATACGCAGTATTTT. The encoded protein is CASSLGGIRTDTQYF. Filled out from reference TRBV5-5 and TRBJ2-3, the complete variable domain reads DAGVTQSPTHLIKTRGQQVTLRCSPISGHKSVSWYQQVLGQGPQFIFQYYEKEERGRGNFPDRFSARQFPNYSSELNVNALLLGDSALYLCASSLGGIRTDTQYFGPGTRLTVL.

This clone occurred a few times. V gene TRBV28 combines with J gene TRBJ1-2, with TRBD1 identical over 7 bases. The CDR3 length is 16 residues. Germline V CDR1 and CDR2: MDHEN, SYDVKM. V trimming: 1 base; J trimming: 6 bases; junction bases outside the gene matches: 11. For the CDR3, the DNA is TGTGCCAGCAGTTTATCACCTCCCACAGGGGTTAATGGCTACACCTTC. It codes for CASSLSPPTGVNGYTF.

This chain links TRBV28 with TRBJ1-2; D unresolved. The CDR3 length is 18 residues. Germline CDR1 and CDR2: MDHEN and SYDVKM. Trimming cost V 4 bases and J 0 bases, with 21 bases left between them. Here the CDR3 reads CASSSFPGLEGANYGYTF. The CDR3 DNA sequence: TGTGCCAGCAGTTCCTTTCCCGGGCTAGAGGGAGCTAACTATGGCTACACCTTC.

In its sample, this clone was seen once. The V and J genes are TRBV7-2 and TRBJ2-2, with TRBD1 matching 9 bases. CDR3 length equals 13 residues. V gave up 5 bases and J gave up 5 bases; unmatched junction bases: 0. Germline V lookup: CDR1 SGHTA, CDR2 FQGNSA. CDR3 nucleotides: TGTGCCAGCAGCGGACAGGGGACCGGGGAGCTGTTTTTT. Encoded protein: CASSGQGTGELFF.

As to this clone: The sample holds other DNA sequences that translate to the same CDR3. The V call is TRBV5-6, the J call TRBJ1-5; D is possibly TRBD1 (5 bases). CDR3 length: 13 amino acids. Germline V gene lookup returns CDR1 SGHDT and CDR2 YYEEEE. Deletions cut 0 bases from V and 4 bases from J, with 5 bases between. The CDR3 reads CASSLAGNQPQHF. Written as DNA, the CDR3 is TGTGCCAGCAGCTTGGCAGGGAATCAGCCCCAGCATTTT.

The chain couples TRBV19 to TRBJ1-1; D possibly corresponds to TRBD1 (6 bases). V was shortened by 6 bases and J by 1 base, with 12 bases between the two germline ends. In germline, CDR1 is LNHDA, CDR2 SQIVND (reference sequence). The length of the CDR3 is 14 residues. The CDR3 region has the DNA TGTGCCAGTAGGAACCAGGGGTCGAACACTGAAGCTTTCTTT. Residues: CASRNQGSNTEAFF. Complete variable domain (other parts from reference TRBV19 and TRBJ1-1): DGGITQSPKYLFRKEGQNVTLSCEQNLNHDAMYWYRQDPGQGLRLIYYSQIVNDFQKGDIAEGYSVSREKKESFPLTVTSAQKNPTAFYLCASRNQGSNTEAFFGQGTRLTVV.

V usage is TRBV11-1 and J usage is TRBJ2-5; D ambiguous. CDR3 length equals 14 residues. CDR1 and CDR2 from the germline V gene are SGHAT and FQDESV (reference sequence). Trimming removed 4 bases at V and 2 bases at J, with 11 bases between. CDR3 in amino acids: CASSWAGGQETQYF. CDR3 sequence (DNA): TGTGCCAGCAGCTGGGCAGGTGGGCAAGAGACCCAGTACTTC.

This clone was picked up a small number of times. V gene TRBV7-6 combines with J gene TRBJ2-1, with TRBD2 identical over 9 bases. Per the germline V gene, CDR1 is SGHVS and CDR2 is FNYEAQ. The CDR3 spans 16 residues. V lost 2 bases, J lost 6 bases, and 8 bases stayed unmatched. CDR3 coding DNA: TGTGCCAGCAGCTTATCTTGGCGGGGGGGTACCAATGAGCAGTTCTTC. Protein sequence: CASSLSWRGGTNEQFF.